One sample yielded the 4 T cell receptor beta chains listed below, sequenced in a study of human T cells and chemical hapten exposure. Time point defined: patch test 1, 2 weeks after DPC sensitization. Treatment reported: therapeutic diphenylcyclopropenone sensitization with weekly scalp DPC. From the RACE reads, TCRdb called clonotypes with MiXCR, one entry per CDR3 protein. The sample contains more than 80,000 distinct CDR3 sequences, approximately 8% of which appear only once. Source: whole blood, taken in connection with sensitization to the hapten diphenylcyclopropenone (DPC). The receptors come from a woman aged 25 to 39 with alopecia areata. Some clones in this sample may be carry-over from other donors' samples.

This clonotype came up many times. The chain joins TRBV6-5 to TRBJ2-3; D may match TRBD1 or TRBD2 (5 bases each). The germline gives CDR1 MNHEY, CDR2 SVGAGI. Trimming stripped 6 bases from V and 1 base from J, with 14 bases between. CDR3 length equals 15 residues. The CDR3 reads CASSPDLGRTDTQYF. The CDR3 region has the DNA TGTGCCAGCAGCCCCGATTTGGGACGCACAGATACGCAGTATTTT.

Many counts were recorded for this clonotype. The V and J genes are TRBV29-1 and TRBJ2-6, with D perhaps TRBD1 or TRBD2 (5 bases each). The CDR3 runs 13 residues. Deletions cut 6 bases from V and 2 bases from J, with 8 bases between. CDR1 SQVTM and CDR2 ANQGSEA come from the germline V gene. The CDR3 DNA sequence: TGCAGCGTCGGGGCGACTGGGGCCAACGTCCTGACTTTC. It is translated as CSVGATGANVLTF.

This clonotype showed up many times. CDR3 DNA sequence: TGTGCCAGCAGGGCAGGAGACGAAAAACTGTTTTTT. It specifies CASRAGDEKLFF. V is TRBV6-6 and J is TRBJ1-4; D gene ambiguous. CDR3 size: 12 residues. Germline V gene lookup returns CDR1 MNHNY and CDR2 SVGAGI (reference sequence). Trimming cost V 6 bases and J 8 bases, with 10 bases left between them.

In its sample, this clonotype was seen many times. V usage is TRBV6-1 and J usage is TRBJ1-2; TRBD1 agrees at 7 bases. Germline V gene sequence: CDR1 MNHNS, CDR2 SASEGT. The ends lost 6 bases at V and 8 bases at J; junction bases unmatched: 9. The CDR3 extends over 13 amino acids. The CDR3: CASRALQGQGYTF. CDR3 in DNA: TGTGCCAGCAGAGCTCTACAGGGGCAAGGCTACACCTTC.